The rows below give T cell receptor beta chains drawn from one sample of a study of T-cell reconstitution after alpha-beta-depleted transplantation in children. TCRdb fed the PCR reads into MiXCR, producing one record per CDR3 protein. The sample lists roughly 350,000 distinct CDR3 sequences, 10% occurring once. The specimen was PBMCs from the stem cell graft donor, collected from the stem cell graft. These receptors were taken from a human donor who donated a stem cell graft to a child with acute lymphoblastic leukemia. CDR3s include the opening cysteine and the closing phenylalanine or tryptophan. Fields, in order: D gene, V gene, clone size, J gene, CDR3 protein, CDR3 DNA. D genes are given only for firm matches. Clone sizes are given selectively: once, few, many, or a class where the clone is expanded.

>.|TRBV7-2|many|TRBJ2-5
CASSLGWRGVWAQYF
TGTGCCAGCAGCTTAGGGTGGCGGGGTGTTTGGGCCCAGTACTTC
>TRBD2|TRBV5-1|few|TRBJ2-6
CASSLSPVTSGPGANVLTF
TGCGCCAGCAGCCTCTCCCCGGTGACTAGCGGGCCTGGGGCCAACGTCCTGACTTTC
>TRBD2|TRBV7-2|.|TRBJ2-7
CASNPGGSGRDEQYF
TGTGCCAGCAACCCCGGGGGTAGCGGGAGGGACGAGCAGTACTTC
>.|TRBV11-2|few|TRBJ1-2
CASSPTVWDGGYTF
TGTGCCAGCAGTCCTACAGTATGGGACGGAGGCTACACCTTC
>.|TRBV4-3|.|TRBJ2-7
CASSPQGLPFYEQYF
TGCGCCAGCAGCCCACAGGGACTACCATTCTACGAGCAGTACTTC
>.|TRBV7-9|few|TRBJ2-1
CASSPPARLQTYNEQFF
TGTGCCAGCAGCCCCCCGGCACGGTTGCAGACCTACAATGAGCAGTTCTTC
>.|TRBV6-2/TRBV6-3|few|TRBJ1-2
CASSYPIDRFQRATKTNYGYTF
TGTGCCAGCAGTTACCCGATTGACAGGTTTCAGCGCGCAACGAAAACTAACTATGGCTACACCTTC
>.|TRBV28|many|TRBJ1-1
CASSLSTEAFF
TGTGCCAGCAGTTTAAGCACTGAAGCTTTCTTT
>.|TRBV20-1|many|TRBJ2-4
CSARGVPGGGLRLIQYF
TGCAGTGCTAGAGGTGTCCCCGGCGGCGGCCTAAGGCTCATTCAGTACTTC
>.|TRBV20-1|few|TRBJ2-1
CSAEDYPEQFF
TGCAGTGCGGAGGACTACCCGGAGCAGTTCTTC
>TRBD1|TRBV7-2|.|TRBJ2-4
CASSSQGILGKNIQYF
TGTGCCAGCAGCTCACAGGGGATTCTAGGCAAAAACATTCAGTACTTC
>TRBD2|TRBV6-5|few|TRBJ2-3
CASSYSLAGGPGNTQYF
TGTGCCAGCAGTTACTCGTTAGCGGGAGGGCCAGGAAATACGCAGTATTTT
>.|TRBV6-1|.|TRBJ2-2
CASSRQRVGSGELFF
TGTGCCAGCAGTAGGCAAAGGGTGGGGTCCGGGGAGCTGTTTTTT
>.|TRBV9|.|TRBJ2-3
CASSDTGRGTDTQYF
TGTGCCAGCAGCGACACAGGGCGGGGCACAGATACGCAGTATTTT
>.|TRBV7-9|.|TRBJ1-3
CASSISNSGNTIYF
TGTGCCAGCAGCATTTCTAACTCTGGAAACACCATATATTTT
>TRBD2|TRBV20-1|few|TRBJ2-3
CSARTTVAGADTQYF
TGCAGTGCTAGAACTACAGTAGCGGGAGCAGATACGCAGTATTTT
>TRBD1|TRBV12-3/TRBV12-4|.|TRBJ1-3
CASSSTGVPGNTIYF
TGTGCCAGCAGTTCAACAGGGGTTCCAGGAAACACCATATATTTT
>.|TRBV7-3|.|TRBJ2-3
CASSPGTVTDTQYF
TGTGCCAGCAGCCCCGGGACTGTCACAGATACGCAGTATTTT
>TRBD2|TRBV5-6|few|TRBJ2-1
CASSLSPGTRNEQFF
TGTGCCAGCAGCTTATCTCCCGGGACTAGAAATGAGCAGTTCTTC
>.|TRBV9|few|TRBJ2-1
CASSVDGTEQFF
TGTGCCAGCAGCGTAGATGGCACTGAGCAGTTCTTC
>TRBD2|TRBV7-3|many|TRBJ2-3
CASSLGLAGSTDTQYF
TGTGCCAGCAGCTTAGGACTAGCGGGTAGCACAGATACGCAGTATTTT
>.|TRBV20-1|few|TRBJ2-3
CSAHVWGGADTQYF
TGCAGTGCCCATGTCTGGGGCGGCGCAGATACGCAGTATTTT
>TRBD1|TRBV10-3|.|TRBJ2-2
CAIGQGAGYTGELFF
TGTGCCATCGGGCAGGGGGCGGGATACACCGGGGAGCTGTTTTTT
>.|TRBV12-3/TRBV12-4|few|TRBJ2-5
CASRDTGTLQETQYF
TGTGCCAGCAGAGATACCGGGACACTCCAAGAGACCCAGTACTTC
>TRBD1|TRBV28|many|TRBJ2-7
CASSLQGVHYEQYF
TGTGCCAGCAGTTTACAGGGGGTCCACTACGAGCAGTACTTC
>.|TRBV20-1|.|TRBJ2-1
CSARWALYNEQFF
TGCAGTGCTAGATGGGCCCTCTACAATGAGCAGTTCTTC
>.|TRBV12-3/TRBV12-4|.|TRBJ2-7
CASSLSVRRSYEQYF
TGTGCCAGCAGTTTATCGGTCAGACGATCCTACGAGCAGTACTTC
>TRBD2|TRBV4-2|.|TRBJ2-3
CASSQVLAEGGDTQYF
TGTGCCAGCAGCCAAGTACTAGCGGAGGGGGGAGATACGCAGTATTTT
>.|TRBV12-3/TRBV12-4|few|TRBJ1-1
CASSRTGRGRGTEAFF
TGTGCCAGCAGTCGAACAGGGAGGGGACGCGGCACTGAAGCTTTCTTT
>.|TRBV14|once|TRBJ2-7
CASSYLGLADSSYEQYF
TGTGCCAGCAGCTACCTCGGGCTAGCGGACAGCTCCTACGAGCAGTACTTC
>.|TRBV7-2|.|TRBJ2-5
CASNPTGGQPPQGTQYF
TGTGCCAGCAACCCCACCGGGGGGCAGCCTCCCCAGGGAACCCAGTACTTC
>TRBD1|TRBV9|.|TRBJ2-7
CASSGIQGAGEQYF
TGTGCCAGCAGCGGGATACAGGGGGCGGGGGAGCAGTACTTC
>TRBD1|TRBV19|.|TRBJ2-3
CASSSTGGADTQYF
TGTGCCAGTAGTAGTACAGGGGGCGCAGATACGCAGTATTTT
>.|TRBV5-5|few|TRBJ2-7
CASSFGLLYEQYF
TGTGCCAGCAGCTTTGGACTCCTTTACGAGCAGTACTTC
>.|TRBV5-6|few|TRBJ2-1
CASSLGDWGNEQFF
TGTGCCAGCAGCTTGGGGGATTGGGGAAATGAGCAGTTCTTC
>.|TRBV20-1|.|TRBJ2-3
CSAYGTTSTDTQYF
TGCAGTGCGTACGGGACAACTAGCACAGATACGCAGTATTTT
>.|TRBV5-1|few|TRBJ2-7
CASSRGGQQYEQYF
TGCGCCAGCAGCAGAGGGGGTCAACAGTACGAGCAGTACTTC